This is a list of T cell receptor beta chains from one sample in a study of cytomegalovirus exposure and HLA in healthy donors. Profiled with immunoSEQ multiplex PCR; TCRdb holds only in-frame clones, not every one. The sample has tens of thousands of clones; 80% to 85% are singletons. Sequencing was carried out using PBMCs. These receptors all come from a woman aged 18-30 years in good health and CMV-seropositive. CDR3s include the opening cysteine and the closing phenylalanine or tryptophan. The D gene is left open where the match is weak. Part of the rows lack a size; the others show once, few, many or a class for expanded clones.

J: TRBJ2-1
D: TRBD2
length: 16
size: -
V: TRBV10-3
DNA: TGTGCCATCAGGAGGGGCGGGGGGGACGCCTACAATGAGCAGTTCTTC
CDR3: CAIRRGGGDAYNEQFF

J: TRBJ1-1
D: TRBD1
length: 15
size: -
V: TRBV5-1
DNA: TGCGCCAGCACCCGGGACAGGGGGCTAAACACTGAAGCTTTCTTT
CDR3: CASTRDRGLNTEAFF

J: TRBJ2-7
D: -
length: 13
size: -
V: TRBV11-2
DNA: TGTGCCAGCAGCTTTTCCCCTCCGGACGAGCAGTACTTC
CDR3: CASSFSPPDEQYF

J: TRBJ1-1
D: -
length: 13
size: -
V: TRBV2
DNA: TGTGCCAGCAGTGACAGAGGGAACACTGAAGCTTTCTTT
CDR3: CASSDRGNTEAFF

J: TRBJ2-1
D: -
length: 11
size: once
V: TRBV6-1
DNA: TGTGCCAGCAGTTACGGGACTTGGAAGTTCTTC
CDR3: CASSYGTWKFF

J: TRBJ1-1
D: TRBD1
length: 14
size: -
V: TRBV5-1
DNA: TGCGCCAGCAGCGACGGACAGGGAGGCACTGAAGCTTTCTTT
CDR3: CASSDGQGGTEAFF

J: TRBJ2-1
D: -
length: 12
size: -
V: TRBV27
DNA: TGTGCCAGCAGTCTCGAGCGGTGGCGGCAGTTCTTC
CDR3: CASSLERWRQFF

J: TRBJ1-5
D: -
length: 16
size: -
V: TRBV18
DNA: TGTGCCAGCTCCCCCTTGGGGGCTACGGATTATCAGCCCCAGCATTTT
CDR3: CASSPLGATDYQPQHF

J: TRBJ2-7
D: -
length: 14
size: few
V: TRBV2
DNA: TGTGCCAGCAGTGTTGCGGGGGCCTCCTACGAGCAGTACTTC
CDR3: CASSVAGASYEQYF

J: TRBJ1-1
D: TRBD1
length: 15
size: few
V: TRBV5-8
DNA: TGTGCCAGCAGCGAAGCTTTTGGGACAGTCACTGAAGCTTTCTTT
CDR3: CASSEAFGTVTEAFF

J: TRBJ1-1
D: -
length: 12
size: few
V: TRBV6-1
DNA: TGTGCCAGCAGCTACAGGAACACTGAAGCTTTCTTT
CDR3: CASSYRNTEAFF

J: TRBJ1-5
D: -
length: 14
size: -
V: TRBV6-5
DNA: TGTGCCAGCCTCAGGTTAGGGGGCAATCAGCCCCAGCATTTT
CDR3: CASLRLGGNQPQHF

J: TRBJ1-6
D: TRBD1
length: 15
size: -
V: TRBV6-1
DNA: TGTGCCAGCAGTGAGGTGGGGACAGACAATTCACCCCTCCACTTT
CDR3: CASSEVGTDNSPLHF

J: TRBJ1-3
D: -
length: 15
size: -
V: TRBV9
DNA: TGTGCCAGCAGCGGATCAGGAAACTCTGGAAACACCATATATTTT
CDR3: CASSGSGNSGNTIYF

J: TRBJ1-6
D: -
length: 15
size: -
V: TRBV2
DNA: TGTGCCAGCGTCGTGGGAGGGGGTGTATATTCACCCCTCCACTTT
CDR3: CASVVGGGVYSPLHF

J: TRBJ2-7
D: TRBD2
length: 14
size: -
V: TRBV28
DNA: TGTGCCAGCACGACGGGACTAGCGGTATACGAGCAGTACTTC
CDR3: CASTTGLAVYEQYF

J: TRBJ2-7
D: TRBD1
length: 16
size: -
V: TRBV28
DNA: TGTGCCAGCAATACCCCCTTGGGACAGTTCTCCTACGAGCAGTACTTC
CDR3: CASNTPLGQFSYEQYF

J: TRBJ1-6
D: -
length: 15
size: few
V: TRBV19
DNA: TGTGCCAGTAGTATAAAGGAGAGTTATAATTCACCCCTCCACTTT
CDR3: CASSIKESYNSPLHF